The entry that follows covers one TCR beta chain sequence. The sample comes from a study of blood T cells in healthy people across ages. CDR3 length: 12 amino acids. Germline CDR1 and CDR2: SGHTS and YDEGEE. V was shortened by 4 bases and J by 14 bases, with 13 bases between the two germline ends. A second PCR of 7 to 11 cycles used a sample-barcoded 5' primer and a J-beta primer mix. MiXCR, run by TCRdb on the 5' RACE reads, gives a single entry per CDR3 protein. This table holds about 1.7 million distinct CDR3 sequences, 28% found once. Sequences were obtained from blood. The chain links TRBV5-8 to TRBJ1-6; D possibly corresponds to TRBD1 (5 bases). The clonotype was recovered from a woman younger than 45 in good health. Written as DNA, the CDR3 is TGTGCCAGCAGCCCGAGGGGCAGTGCCCTCCACTTT. This codes for CASSPRGSALHF.